This entry concerns a single T cell receptor (beta chain). Its antigen specificity is not known. The record has no base qualities; no much larger clone is one base away. The data are from a study of cytomegalovirus exposure and HLA in healthy donors (dated by TCRdb to 2016 to 2017). About the investigation overall: An earlier analysis of some 600 of the donors reported 276 Gb of sequence data and some 110 million unique TCR beta sequences obtained from roughly 170 million T cells. Every discovery cohort repertoire had been produced on one sequencing platform. Around 300 gigabases of sequencing data and approximately 93 million unique TCR sequences were included in an early release covering roughly 600 HLA-typed donors. The number of donors typed differed by locus, with 629-630 for A, B, C, DRB1 and DQB1, roughly 520 for DQA1, over 600 for DPA1, and 450 to 480 for DPB1. The study profiled the T cell repertoires of under 850 subjects by immunosequencing and related them to cytomegalovirus serostatus. HLA typing included class I and class II loci at four-digit resolution. A later genetic analysis took genome-wide SNP genotypes for about 55% of the roughly 700 donors and used that subset as a discovery cohort. Rather than drawing on any new phenotypic data, the later analysis identified candidate immune exposures from TCR beta sequences and the way those sequences occurred across donors. The study aimed to test whether cataloging public T cell receptors could reveal signatures of past pathogen exposure. Among under 450 genotyped donors of the cohort, an average of about 240,000 unique TCR beta nucleotide sequences were sequenced per donor, roughly a sixth of them non-productive. Besides the first cohort of about 730 subjects, a separate validation cohort made up of roughly 120 different subjects was used. The study combined high-throughput TCR immunosequencing, statistical association of individual TCRs with disease status, and machine learning to predict cytomegalovirus infection status. A later analysis re-examined previously published TCR beta repertoires from roughly 650 donors and added high-resolution HLA genotyping to investigate patterns of TCR occurrence. Of the 398 genotyped donors, roughly 85% fell in the genetic ancestry cluster associated with self-reported Caucasian donors. Roughly 5 DR-DQ haplotypes were treated as single units for association and clustering because of strong linkage in the cohort. Alongside the repertoire data, information on donor age, sex, ethnicity and CMV serostatus was compiled. To decide whether each TCR beta V gene segment behaved as functional or pseudogenic, an earlier analysis of some 600 of the donors relied on high-throughput TCR beta sequencing.

Receptor amplification or capture employed the immunoSEQ multiplex PCR assay. The multiplex PCR relied on a mix of 60 forward primers for TCR Vbeta segments and 13 reverse primers for TCR Jbeta segments. The CDR3 region of rearranged TCR beta genes was amplified from genomic DNA by a multiplex PCR assay. On the Illumina HiSeq System, the amplified TCR beta libraries were sequenced as 87-base-pair reads. The paper's data handling went like this. In a later analysis, tens of millions of unique TCR beta chains were counted across the roughly 670 repertoires, and some 10 million of these chains were shared by at least two donors. A nearest-neighbor algorithm error-corrected the raw reads and collapsed the reads into unique sequences, merging closely related sequences to remove PCR and sequencing errors. To assign V, D and J gene segments, CDR3 sequences were aligned to IMGT reference sequences. For a sequence to be retained, at least a six-nucleotide match to both a V gene segment and a J gene segment was required. A rearrangement was called productive if the CDR3 had no stop codons and remained in frame with V and J, and every other rearrangement was called non-productive. CDR3 was defined by IMGT convention, running from the second conserved V-encoded cysteine to the conserved J-encoded phenylalanine. Sequences without an unambiguous match to a single V gene segment were excluded from the earlier analysis of approximately 600 of the donors. In an earlier analysis of several hundred of the donors, V segments were called functional above 56.7% productive rearrangements and were called segregating when the between-donor standard deviation exceeded 5%. A statistical classification framework was developed to diagnose cytomegalovirus status using the catalog of TCR beta chain sequences. In a later analysis, V and J genes were assigned by comparing TCR nucleotide sequences against IMGT/GENE-DB human TR gene sequences. Using the TCRdist pipeline, a later analysis assigned CDR3 sequences along with most-parsimonious VDJ recombination scenarios. In a later analysis, every TCR beta chain was defined by the combination of its CDR3 amino acid sequence and its V-gene family, and reads without a unique V-gene family were dropped. To address suspected cross-contamination and a sequencing artifact, a later analysis removed approximately 600 highly shared, low-generation-probability nucleotide sequences. In a later analysis, a clonal expansion index for each public chain was calculated from normalized within-repertoire ranks of inferred template counts. A later analysis computed generation probabilities with a VDJ recombination model fitted to out-of-frame rearrangements, and checked the results against IGoR. Hypergeometric tests were used in a later analysis to score TCR-TCR, TCR-HLA and TCR-CMV co-occurrence, with a repertoire-size bias correction applied to the TCR pairs. A later analysis estimated false discovery rates by permuting HLA or CMV assignments 20 times. In a later analysis, co-occurring TCRs were grouped using DBSCAN, with TCRdist sequence similarity added in when clustering inside HLA-allele-positive subsets. For co-occurrence clustering, repertoires with fewer than 30,000 or more than 120,000 public chains were excluded, along with four to six repertoires with anomalous nucleotide sharing. Here the immuneACCESS table is served through TCRdb, limited to in-frame sequences with V and J called. Missing clones are a known gap in these copies; in checked studies unresolved V genes cover under half, and the rest lacks a known reason. The V and J calls and clone size come from that table; D and trimming were worked out from the DNA. The sample includes approximately 200,000 clones, with more than 75% observed a single time. Around 1.4% of the sample lies in the top ten.

The cohort consisted of hundreds of healthy bone marrow donors. At the time of sampling, every cohort member was nominally healthy, though immune exposures that went unrecorded were likely present. Of the 666 cohort members, some 270 had positive CMV serostatus and 350 to 450 had negative CMV serostatus, and CMV serostatus was not recorded for the donor. A peripheral blood sample was provided by each donor, and peripheral blood mononuclear cells were used for TCR beta sequencing. Genomic DNA extraction from the blood cell samples was performed with the Qiagen DNeasy Blood Extraction Kit. The junction shows trimming of 2 bases on V and 2 bases on J, and the gene matches do not reach 2 bases of it. Counted from cysteine to phenylalanine, this CDR3 has 15 amino acids. Kept here is only the CDR3 DNA, which spans 45 bases and is read in frame from base 1. CDR1 and CDR2 (MNHEY, SVGAGI) derive from the germline V gene.

The full study reports these points: The sequencing pipeline was judged likely to have produced a cluster of highly shared sequence variants as a technical artifact. A few of the identified cytomegalovirus-associated TCR beta chains were confirmed in vitro to be specific for cytomegalovirus antigens. Some IMGT-functional V segments, including TRBV6-2 and TRBV6-3, could not be distinguished by the 87-base-pair reads and were therefore excluded. For the cohort, immune exposure information was limited to CMV serostatus. Cytomegalovirus status was reported to be diagnosed by the classifier with high specificity and sensitivity in both the original and validation cohorts. A later analysis found that HLA-associated TCR beta chains were more clonally expanded and had lower generation probabilities than equally common non-associated chains. According to a later analysis, most CMV-associated TCR beta chains appeared to be HLA-restricted, and the HLA associations seemed to be driven largely by CMV exposure. This cohort had only TCR beta chains sequenced, and the lack of alpha or paired-chain data limited which features could be detected. Several of the top co-occurrence clusters appeared to be linked to parvovirus B19, influenza, CMV and Epstein-Barr virus, according to a later analysis. In a later analysis, TCR association rates were found to vary across HLA loci, with the most associated TCRs seen for DRB1 alleles and the fewest for HLA-C alleles. A further reported finding was that TCR beta sequences accurately predicted the HLA-A and HLA-B alleles for most subjects in the first cohort. A later genetic analysis reported fewer N-insertions in productive TCRs among donors in an Asian-associated ancestry cluster than the roughly 720-donor mean. Linkage disequilibrium might explain the correlated functional status among segregating V segments, but an unknown experimental factor could not be excluded. Specific HLA alleles were associated with 15,000 to 20,000 TCR beta sequences at a false discovery rate of 0.05 in a later analysis. Presence/absence analyses assumed roughly uniform sequencing depth across donors, an assumption that may not hold. Because some donors lacked HLA typing at each locus, the association tests relied only on the typed subset. A later genetic analysis associated a missense DCLRE1C variant with V-gene and J-gene trimming of TCR beta chains, and an independent cohort replicated the association. Strong co-occurrence of HLA alleles, especially DR and DQ, made assigning TCR associations to individual alleles difficult. While some public TCRs were present in many individuals, most TCR sequences turned up only very rarely across donors. Because counts were too low, 15 to 20 rarely observed V segments, including chromosome 9 orphons, were excluded from the earlier analysis of some 590 of the donors. A total of 150 to 200 TCR beta chains were listed by the study as associated with cytomegalovirus. It was suggested by the authors that the approach could potentially be generalized to other disease states and immunological phenotypes. In an earlier analysis of 500 to 650 of the donors, most TCR beta V segments appeared in productive rearrangements about 87% or about 30% of the time, broadly matching IMGT annotations.

Recombination joined TRBV6-5 with TRBJ1-1, with 10 bases matching TRBD1. The receptor was derived from a human donor in good health. What was sequenced was PBMCs. The CDR3 protein sequence reads: CASSYLTGGNTEAFF. The DNA reads as follows: TGTGCCAGCAGTTACCTGACAGGGGGCAACACTGAAGCTTTCTTT.